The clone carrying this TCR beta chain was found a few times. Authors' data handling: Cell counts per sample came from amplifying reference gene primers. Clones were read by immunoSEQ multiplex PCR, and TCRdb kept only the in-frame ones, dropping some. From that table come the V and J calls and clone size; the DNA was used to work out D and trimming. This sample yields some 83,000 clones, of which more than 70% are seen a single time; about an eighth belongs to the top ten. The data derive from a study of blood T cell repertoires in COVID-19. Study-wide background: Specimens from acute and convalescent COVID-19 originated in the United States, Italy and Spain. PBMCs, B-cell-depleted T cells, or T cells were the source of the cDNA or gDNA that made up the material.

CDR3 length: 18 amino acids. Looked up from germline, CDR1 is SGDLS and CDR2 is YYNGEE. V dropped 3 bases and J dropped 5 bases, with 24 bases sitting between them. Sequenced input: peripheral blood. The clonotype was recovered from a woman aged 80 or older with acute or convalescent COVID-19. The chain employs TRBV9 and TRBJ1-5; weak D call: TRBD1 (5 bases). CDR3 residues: CASSGGTALDDFDQPQHF. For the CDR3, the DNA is TGTGCCAGCAGCGGAGGGACTGCCCTAGACGATTTTGATCAGCCCCAGCATTTT.